These 9 T cell receptor beta chains came from one sample sequenced in a study of T-cell memory formation after mild COVID-19 (dated by TCRdb to about 2021). The library was produced with 5' RACE. The sequencer listed for this sample is Illumina NovaSeq 6000. The public reads were run again by TCRdb, first through fastp at Q25 and then through MiXCR, and only productive beta chains were kept. Each entry merges the rows of one CDR3 protein and shows their most common DNA and genes. The sample contains about 350,000 distinct CDR3 sequences, 20% to 25% of them found a single time. The biggest ten clones account for approximately 22% of the sample. Material: PBMCs or a T cell subset sorted from them (not recorded which). The receptors stem from a man aged 18-30 years who had mild COVID-19 (a few samples of this study predate the infection). The sample titles of this study are shuffled in the database, so cell type and time point are left out; the donor was told from shared clones.

The chain carries TRBV4-1 and TRBJ2-1; D is unresolved. V gave up 3 bases and J gave up 1 base, with 4 bases separating them. The CDR3 runs 13 residues. Germline-derived CDR1 and CDR2 are MGHRA and YSYEKL. The CDR3 is CASSHRSYNEQFF. The CDR3 DNA sequence: TGCGCCAGCAGCCATCGATCCTACAATGAGCAGTTCTTC.

This chain uses TRBV12-3 or TRBV12-4 with TRBJ2-4, with 7 nucleotides matching TRBD1. This CDR3 is 13 amino acids long. V lost 5 bases, J lost 9 bases, and 7 bases stayed unmatched. The CDR3 region has the DNA TGTGCCAGCAGTCCATCGGGACAGACCATTCAGTACTTC. It specifies CASSPSGQTIQYF.

The table lists this clonotype with a few counts. The chain carries TRBV18 and TRBJ1-2; 8 bases fit TRBD1. Germline V gives CDR1 KGHSH, CDR2 LQKENI. The CDR3 runs to 16 residues. Losses at the gene ends were 3 bases for V and 6 bases for J; bases not matched to a gene: 12. DNA of the CDR3: TGTGCCAGCTCACCCTCGACAGGGGCAGGTTTGGATGGCTACACCTTC. Translation gives CASSPSTGAGLDGYTF. Filled out from reference TRBV18 and TRBJ1-2, the complete variable domain reads NAGVMQNPRHLVRRRGQEARLRCSPMKGHSHVYWYRQLPEEGLKFMVYLQKENIIDESGMPKERFSAEFPKEGPSILRIQQVVRGDSAAYFCASSPSTGAGLDGYTFGSGTRLTVV.

This clonotype was counted a few times. This chain joins TRBV7-2 and TRBJ1-1, with D hard to call. The germline V and J ends were trimmed by 5 bases and 6 bases, with 13 bases remaining between them. Germline V gene lookup returns CDR1 SGHTA and CDR2 FQGNSA. The CDR3 extends over 13 amino acids. The CDR3 is CASSPEAGAEAFF. The CDR3 DNA sequence: TGTGCCAGCAGCCCGGAGGCCGGGGCTGAAGCTTTCTTT.

This clonotype was observed a few times. The chain uses TRBV12-3 or TRBV12-4 and TRBJ2-2, with D tentatively TRBD1 (7 bases). There are 14 residues in the CDR3. V was pared by 8 bases and J by 6 bases, with 16 bases between. Here the CDR3 reads CASFDRDFAGELFF. The DNA of the CDR3 is TGTGCCAGCTTCGACAGGGACTTTGCCGGGGAGCTGTTTTTT.

This chain joins TRBV27 and TRBJ1-2, with unresolved D. The CDR3 is 13 amino acids. Germline CDR1 is MNHEY and CDR2 is SMNVEV (reference sequence). The germline V and J ends were trimmed by 5 bases and 8 bases, with 15 bases remaining between them. The CDR3 DNA is TGTGCCAGCAGTCCGGGGTCCTACGGGGGCTACACCTTC. This gives the protein CASSPGSYGGYTF.

This clonotype was counted only a few times. The rearrangement joins TRBV7-8 to TRBJ1-2; no reliable D call. Trimming took off 7 bases at V and 4 bases at J, with 10 bases between the two ends. CDR1 is SGHVS, CDR2 FQNEAQ, per germline. The CDR3 is 12 amino acids. CDR3 sequence (DNA): TGTGCCAGCACGGCGGCAGGCTATGGCTACACCTTC. Its protein product is CASTAAGYGYTF.

At least ten counts were recorded for this clonotype. J is TRBJ1-3 and V is TRBV4-1; D is undetermined. The germline gives CDR1 MGHRA, CDR2 YSYEKL. Trimming stripped 5 bases from V and 1 base from J, with 12 bases between. The CDR3 contains 15 residues. The DNA of the CDR3 is TGCGCCAGCAGCAACCCATCGATTTCTGGAAACACCATATATTTT. This sequence encodes CASSNPSISGNTIYF.

This chain joins TRBV14 and TRBJ2-2, with TRBD1 as a possible D gene (5 bases). CDR3 length: 15 residues. V gave up 4 bases and J gave up 5 bases, with 14 bases separating them. Germline lookup yields CDR1 SGHDN and CDR2 FVKESK. The CDR3 reads CASSRLGARTGELFF. CDR3 bases: TGTGCCAGCAGCCGATTAGGGGCACGTACCGGGGAGCTGTTTTTT.